This T cell receptor (beta chain) came from a study of cytomegalovirus exposure and HLA in healthy donors. 13 Jbeta primers and 60 Vbeta primers were used for the PCR. Repertoires were generated with immunoSEQ multiplex PCR, while TCRdb's copy carries only in-frame clones and drops some. The repertoire holds under 65,000 clones, with about 80% as singletons. This clonotype was sampled from a man aged 45-60 years in good health and CMV-seronegative. The specimen was PBMCs.

The CDR3 is CSVGALSGGVSDTQYF. CDR3 DNA sequence: TGCAGCGTGGGGGCCCTTAGCGGGGGGGTGTCAGATACGCAGTATTTT. The V call is TRBV29-1, the J call TRBJ2-3; 11 bases fit TRBD2. V trimming: 6 bases; J trimming: 4 bases; junction bases outside the gene matches: 12. CDR3 length equals 16 residues. Looked up from germline, CDR1 is SQVTM and CDR2 is ANQGSEA.